These 21 T cell receptor beta chains originate from one sample sequenced in a study of blood T cells in healthy people across ages. It was with a sample-barcoded 5' primer and a J-beta primer mix that a second PCR of roughly 6 to 12 cycles was run. TCRdb processed the 5' RACE reads anew with MiXCR; each CDR3 protein has one entry. The sample lists around 1,500,000 distinct CDR3 sequences; approximately 40% were seen once. Sequencing input: blood. The receptor set was obtained from a woman aged 18-29 years in good health.

The chain has TRBV29-1 and TRBJ2-2; the D is unclear. The V gene lost 4 bases and the J gene lost 3 bases, with 3 bases spanning the gap. Germline CDR1 is SQVTM and CDR2 is ANQGSEA. The CDR3 is made up of 11 amino acids. CDR3: CSVVHTGELFF. In DNA form, the CDR3 reads TGCAGCGTTGTACACACCGGGGAGCTGTTTTTT.

The genes are TRBV20-1 and TRBJ2-7; 8 positions agree with TRBD2. The end of the DNA is better explained by TRBJ2-5, so the J call may be wrong. CDR1 and CDR2 from the germline V gene are DFQATT and SNEGSKA (reference sequence). The CDR3 loop spans 14 amino acids. CDR3 in DNA: TGCAGTGCTGTCCCGGGACTAGGTGAGGAGACCCAGTACTTC. Protein: CSAVPGLGEETQYF.

The J gene is TRBJ2-5, the V gene TRBV20-1; D possibly corresponds to TRBD1 (5 bases). Germline CDR1 reads DFQATT; CDR2 reads SNEGSKA (reference sequence). Trimming stripped 5 bases from V and 5 bases from J, with 15 bases between. The CDR3 length is 13 residues. The CDR3 protein is CSAPNRQWETQYF. The CDR3 DNA is TGCAGTGCTCCAAACAGGCAGTGGGAGACCCAGTACTTC.

The V and J genes are TRBV6-5 and TRBJ1-1, with a weak D call TRBD1 (6 bases). The CDR3 spans 13 residues. The germline CDR1 and CDR2 sequences are MNHEY and SVGAGI. V lost 10 bases and J lost 2, with 14 bases in between. CDR3 nucleotides: TGTGCCACGTCCGACAGGACCAACACTGAAGCTTTCTTT. Translation: CATSDRTNTEAFF.

The chain recombines TRBV10-3 with TRBJ2-7, with TRBD2 identical over 7 bases. This CDR3 has 15 residues. After removal of 3 bases from V and 2 bases from J, the junction contained 7 bases not matched to a gene. CDR1 is ENHRY, CDR2 SYGVKD, per germline. CDR3 sequence (DNA): TGTGCCATCAGTGATTTCAGCGGGGCTACCTACGAGCAGTACTTC. Its translation is CAISDFSGATYEQYF.

The chain employs TRBV7-9 and TRBJ1-4; D is undetermined. Trimming removed 1 base at V and 8 bases at J, with 11 bases between. CDR1 and CDR2 from the germline V gene are SEHNR and FQNEAQ (reference sequence). CDR3 size: 14 residues. CDR3 region: CASSLVTRGEKLFF. The CDR3 DNA is TGTGCCAGCAGCTTAGTCACGCGGGGAGAAAAACTGTTTTTT.

Only a few counts were recorded for this clonotype. The rearrangement uses TRBV14 and TRBJ2-7, with 7 bases matching TRBD1. Trimming cost V 6 bases and J 0 bases; bases outside gene matches: 8. Germline V gene lookup returns CDR1 SGHDN and CDR2 FVKESK. The CDR3 totals 15 residues. CDR3: CASSPQTGYSYEQYF. In DNA, the CDR3 is TGTGCCAGCAGTCCCCAGACAGGGTACTCCTACGAGCAGTACTTC.

V gene TRBV10-3 combines with J gene TRBJ2-3; tentatively, D is TRBD2 (5 bases). This CDR3 comprises 14 residues. The germline V gene encodes CDR1 ENHRY and CDR2 SYGVKD. V was trimmed by 4 bases and J by 6 bases, leaving 14 bases between them. CDR3 in DNA: TGTGCCATCAGTGTTCTAGCCTCATCGGATACGCAGTATTTT. Its translation: CAISVLASSDTQYF.

This chain uses TRBV3-1 with TRBJ1-6, with 9 bases fitting TRBD1. The V segment lost 6 bases and the J segment 9 bases; nucleotides outside the gene matches: 12. CDR3 length equals 16 residues. Germline assignment: CDR1 LGHDT and CDR2 YNNKEL (reference sequence). The CDR3 DNA follows: TGTGCCAGCAGGCTTGGCCCGGGACAGGGTGGTTCACCCCTCCACTTT. Residues: CASRLGPGQGGSPLHF.

This chain uses TRBV20-1 with TRBJ2-7, with TRBD2 as a possible D gene (6 bases). The V end was cut by 1 base, the J end by 7 bases, with 11 bases between. The CDR3 totals 12 residues. Germline V gene lookup returns CDR1 DFQATT and CDR2 SNEGSKA (reference sequence). The CDR3 nucleotides read TGCAGTGCTAGAGGCCCCGGGAGTGAGCAGTACTTC. Translating gives CSARGPGSEQYF.

This clonotype was counted only a few times. The chain carries TRBV4-2 and TRBJ2-1; maybe TRBD2 (6 bases). There are 17 residues in the CDR3. Germline V gene lookup returns CDR1 LGHNA and CDR2 YNFKEQ. Trimming took 4 bases from V and 6 from J, leaving 22 bases between them. The CDR3 spells CASSPRNQAGPSNEQFF. Here the CDR3 DNA reads TGTGCCAGCAGCCCCCGAAACCAAGCGGGTCCCTCCAATGAGCAGTTCTTC.

This chain joins TRBV29-1 and TRBJ2-7; 10 bases fit TRBD1. From germline, CDR1 is SQVTM and CDR2 ANQGSEA. Unmatched junction bases numbered 2, after V lost 0 bases and J lost 3 bases. This CDR3 has 14 amino acids. In nucleotides, the CDR3 is TGCAGCGTTGAAGAGGGACAGGGGAACTACGAGCAGTACTTC. Protein sequence: CSVEEGQGNYEQYF.

The V and J genes are TRBV2 and TRBJ1-2; TRBD1 is a possible D gene (6 bases). Looked up from germline, CDR1 is SNHLY and CDR2 is FYNNEI. The ends were cut back, 7 bases at V and 5 bases at J, with 20 bases in the middle. The CDR3 consists of 15 residues. CDR3 in DNA: TGTGCCAGCATAAGGCCTGACAGGATAAATTATGGCTACACCTTC. Encoded protein: CASIRPDRINYGYTF.

The chain combines TRBV2 with TRBJ2-1; 8 bases map to TRBD1. Germline trimming cut 7 bases from V and 5 bases from J; bases unmatched to any gene: 7. The CDR3 has 14 amino acids. Germline V gene sequence: CDR1 SNHLY, CDR2 FYNNEI. CDR3 nucleotide sequence: TGTGCCAGCATGAGAGGGACAGGAAACAATGAGCAGTTCTTC. Translated: CASMRGTGNNEQFF.

The chain recombines TRBV29-1 with TRBJ2-2; no definite D call. Germline assignment: CDR1 SQVTM and CDR2 ANQGSEA. The CDR3 has 12 amino acids. V lost 5 bases to trimming and J lost 1 base, with 5 bases between them. CDR3: CSVLRNTGELFF. In DNA, the CDR3 is TGCAGCGTTCTCAGGAACACCGGGGAGCTGTTTTTT.

This clonotype was seen a few times. The J gene is TRBJ1-1, the V gene TRBV5-1, with unresolved D. Trimming removed 0 bases at V and 4 bases at J, with 16 bases between. Germline CDR1 is SGHRS and CDR2 is YFSETQ. The CDR3 sequence is 16 residues long. The CDR3 sequence is CASSLGQNRDRTEAFF. The CDR3, as DNA: TGCGCCAGCAGCTTGGGGCAAAACAGAGATCGCACTGAAGCTTTCTTT.

Worth noting for this clonotype: A read error may account for a junction end that differs from germline. This chain connects TRBV4-2 to TRBJ2-1; unclear D gene. The CDR3 totals 17 residues. The germline V gene encodes CDR1 LGHNA and CDR2 YNFKEQ. The CDR3 here is CASSQERGYPSYNEQFF. In DNA, the CDR3 is TGTGCTAGCAGCCAAGAGCGTGGCTACCCTAGCTACAATGAGCAGTTCTTC.

The genes are TRBV15 and TRBJ2-1; 14 bases fit TRBD2. V lost 5 bases, J lost 8 bases, and 5 bases stayed unmatched. The CDR3 has 15 residues. Germline-derived CDR1 and CDR2 are LNHNV and YYDKDF (reference sequence). The CDR3 region is CATSDPGLAGDEQFF. The CDR3 DNA is TGTGCCACCAGCGACCCGGGACTAGCGGGAGATGAGCAGTTCTTC.

This clonotype has a handful of counts. The chain has TRBV5-6 and TRBJ1-4; no clear D. This CDR3 comprises 14 residues. Trimming took 1 base from V and 2 from J, leaving 6 bases between them. Germline-derived CDR1 and CDR2 are SGHDT and YYEEEE. CDR3 nucleotide sequence: TGTGCCAGCAGCTTGCGGCAGACTAATGAAAAACTGTTTTTT. Translation gives CASSLRQTNEKLFF.

This clonotype occurred many times. The chain is built from TRBV4-1 and TRBJ2-1; 11 nucleotides agree with TRBD2. V lost 1 base, J lost 4 bases, and 0 bases stayed unmatched. Germline assignment: CDR1 MGHRA and CDR2 YSYEKL. The CDR3 sequence is 15 residues long. The DNA for the CDR3 is TGCGCCAGCAGCCAAGTAGCGGGGGGGTACAATGAGCAGTTCTTC. It encodes CASSQVAGGYNEQFF.

In its sample, this clonotype was seen a few times. A much larger clone lies one base from this, so it may be a read error. This chain joins TRBV10-3 and TRBJ2-7; D uncertain. The CDR3 extends over 12 amino acids. V lost 6 bases to trimming and J lost 0 bases, with 6 bases between them. Looked up from germline, CDR1 is ENHRY and CDR2 is SYGVKD. The CDR3 here is CAISRSSYEQYF. Here the CDR3 DNA reads TGTGCCATCAGCCGAAGCTCCTACGAGCAGTACTTC.